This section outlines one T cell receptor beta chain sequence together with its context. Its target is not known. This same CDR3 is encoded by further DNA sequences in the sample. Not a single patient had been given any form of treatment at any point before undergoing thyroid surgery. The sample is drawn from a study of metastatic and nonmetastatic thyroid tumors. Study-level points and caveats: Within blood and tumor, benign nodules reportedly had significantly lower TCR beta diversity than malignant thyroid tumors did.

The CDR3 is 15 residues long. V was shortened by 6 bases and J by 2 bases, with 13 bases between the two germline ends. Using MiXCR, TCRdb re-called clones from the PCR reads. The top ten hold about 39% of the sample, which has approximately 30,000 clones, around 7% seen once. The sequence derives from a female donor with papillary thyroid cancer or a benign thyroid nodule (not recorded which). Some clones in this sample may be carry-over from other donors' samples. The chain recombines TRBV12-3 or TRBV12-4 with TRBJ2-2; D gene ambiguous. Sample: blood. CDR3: CASSSPGLNTGELFF. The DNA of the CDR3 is TGTGCCAGCAGCTCACCGGGTCTAAACACCGGGGAGCTGTTTTTT.